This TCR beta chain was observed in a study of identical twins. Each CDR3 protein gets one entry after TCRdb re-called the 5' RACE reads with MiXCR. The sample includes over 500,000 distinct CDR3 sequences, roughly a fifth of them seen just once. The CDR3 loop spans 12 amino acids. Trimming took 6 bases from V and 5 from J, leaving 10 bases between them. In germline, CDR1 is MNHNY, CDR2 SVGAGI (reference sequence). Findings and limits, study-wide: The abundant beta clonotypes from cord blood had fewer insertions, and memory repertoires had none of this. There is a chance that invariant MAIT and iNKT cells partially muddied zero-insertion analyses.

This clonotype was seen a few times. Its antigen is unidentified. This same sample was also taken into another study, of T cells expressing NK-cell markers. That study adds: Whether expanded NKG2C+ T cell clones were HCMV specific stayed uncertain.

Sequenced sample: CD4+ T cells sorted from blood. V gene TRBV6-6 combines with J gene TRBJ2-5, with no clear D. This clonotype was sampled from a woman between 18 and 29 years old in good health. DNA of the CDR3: TGTGCCAGCAGCCAAGGGTCGGAGACCCAGTACTTC. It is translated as CASSQGSETQYF.